Shown below are 7 T cell receptor beta chains from a single sample sequenced in a study of blood T cell repertoires in COVID-19. Clones were sequenced by immunoSEQ multiplex PCR, and TCRdb holds only the in-frame ones, with some missing. This sample has approximately 280,000 clones, with approximately 86% found just once. The sample was PBMCs or T cells enriched from blood (not recorded which). The receptors stem from a woman aged 18-35 years who had recovered from COVID-19.

The chain combines TRBV25-1 with TRBJ2-1; D gene uncertain. Trimming shortened V by 6 bases and J by 0 bases, and 15 bases separated the two germline ends. This CDR3 has 16 residues. The germline V gene encodes CDR1 MGHDK and CDR2 SYGVNS. CDR3 residues: CASSRPGGFSYNEQFF. The CDR3 nucleotides are TGTGCCAGCAGCCGCCCCGGCGGATTCTCCTACAATGAGCAGTTCTTC.

This rearrangement joins TRBV27 to TRBJ2-3; D is perhaps TRBD2 (5 bases). Germline V gene data show CDR1 as MNHEY and CDR2 as SMNVEV (reference sequence). The CDR3 is made up of 14 amino acids. Trimming pared 3 bases from V and 11 bases from J, leaving 18 bases between. Here the CDR3 DNA reads TGTGCCAGCAGTTTCGCCGGGTCGCCCAGCGGGCAGTATTTT. Amino acid sequence: CASSFAGSPSGQYF.

This clone was seen ten or more times. V is TRBV4-2 and J is TRBJ2-7; TRBD1 matches at 9 bases. V gave up 0 bases and J gave up 2 bases; unmatched junction bases: 8. Germline CDR1 reads LGHNA; CDR2 reads YNFKEQ. The CDR3 extends over 17 amino acids. CDR3 protein: CASSQDLGTGRTYEQYF. The CDR3 nucleotides are TGTGCCAGCAGCCAAGATCTTGGGACAGGGCGGACCTACGAGCAGTACTTC.

This chain links TRBV27 with TRBJ1-5, with TRBD1 as a possible D gene (5 bases). Germline CDR1 MNHEY, CDR2 SMNVEV (reference sequence). With 5 bases removed from V and 3 bases from J, the gap between germline ends came to 14 bases. The CDR3 has 15 residues. CDR3 DNA: TGTGCCAGCAGTATAGTAGGGGAAGCCAATCAGCCCCAGCATTTT. Its translation: CASSIVGEANQPQHF.

Regarding this clone: The junction departs from germline at one end; a sequencing error may be responsible. The chain combines TRBV24-1 with TRBJ2-1; D might be TRBD2 (5 bases). The germline V gene has CDR1 KGHDR and CDR2 SFDVKD. The CDR3 is 16 residues long. The CDR3 nucleotides read TGTGCCACCAGCGATTCCCGGGGTAGCTCCTACAATGAGCAGTTCTTC. Amino acid sequence: CATSDSRGSSYNEQFF.

The gene calls are TRBV2 and TRBJ2-5; TRBD1 is a possible D gene (6 bases). Germline values: CDR1 SNHLY, CDR2 FYNNEI. The CDR3 sequence is 17 residues long. V was pared by 5 bases and J by 4 bases, with 23 bases between. The chain's CDR3 is CASSSGKDSGIGETQYF. The CDR3 nucleotides are TGTGCCAGCAGTTCAGGCAAGGACAGTGGGATCGGAGAGACCCAGTACTTC.

V usage is TRBV11-3 and J usage is TRBJ2-2; D gene ambiguous. Between the trimmed V and J ends, which lost 5 bases and 6 bases, there was a span of 10 bases. Germline lookup yields CDR1 SGHNT and CDR2 YENEEA. The CDR3 extends over 13 amino acids. Here the CDR3 DNA reads TGTGCCAGCAGCCGCGCCCCCCCCGGGGAGCTGTTTTTT. Residues: CASSRAPPGELFF.